The sequence of this T cell receptor beta chain was determined in a study of PD-1 blockade in classical Hodgkin lymphoma. Study summary: Patients had nivolumab dosed at 3 mg/kg, delivered intravenously every 2 weeks. Findings and limits, study-wide: Repertoires differed for reasons still undefined, possibly disease activity or prior therapy. Reported findings placed baseline TCR diversity lower in newly diagnosed patients (compared with healthy donors). Diversity similar to that of newly diagnosed patients was seen at baseline in complete responders.

This clone has a single count. Its antigen is currently unknown. The CDR3 totals 16 residues. Unmatched junction bases numbered 7, after V lost 5 bases and J lost 5 bases. CDR1 and CDR2 from the germline V gene are MNHNY and SVGAGI (reference sequence). Assay: immunoSEQ multiplex PCR; the TCRdb copy retains only in-frame clones and omits some. Of 80,000 to 95,000 clones listed, 75% to 85% are singletons. Time point in this sample: cycle 4 day 1 (C4D1), after 6 weeks of nivolumab. Every patient was affected by relapse after autologous stem cell transplantation, while exposure to brentuximab vedotin was not uniform.

V and J are TRBV6-6 and TRBJ2-2, with 11 nucleotides matching TRBD1. The material sequenced was peripheral blood mononuclear cells (PBMCs), taken before the fourth cycle of nivolumab. The sequence came from a human donor with classical Hodgkin lymphoma. CDR3 coding DNA: TGTGCCAGCAGTAACGGACAGGGGGCTAGTACCGGGGAGCTGTTTTTT. It specifies CASSNGQGASTGELFF.